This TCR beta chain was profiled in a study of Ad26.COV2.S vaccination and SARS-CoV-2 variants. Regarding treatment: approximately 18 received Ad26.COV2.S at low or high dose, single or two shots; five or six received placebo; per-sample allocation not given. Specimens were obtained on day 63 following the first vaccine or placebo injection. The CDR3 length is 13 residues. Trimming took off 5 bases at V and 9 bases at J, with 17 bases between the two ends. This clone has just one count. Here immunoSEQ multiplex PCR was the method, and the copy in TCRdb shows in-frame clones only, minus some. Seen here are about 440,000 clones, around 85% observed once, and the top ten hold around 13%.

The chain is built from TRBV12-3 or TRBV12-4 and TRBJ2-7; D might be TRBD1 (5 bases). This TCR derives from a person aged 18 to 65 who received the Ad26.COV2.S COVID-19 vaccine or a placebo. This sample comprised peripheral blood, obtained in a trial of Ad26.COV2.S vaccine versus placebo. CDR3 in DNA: TGTGCCAGCAGTCAGGGCCCCAGGTTGGGGCAGTACTTC. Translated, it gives CASSQGPRLGQYF.